This T cell receptor delta chain originates from a study of gamma-delta chains in newborns, infants, children. On the study more broadly: Microbial exposure reportedly drives polyclonal innate γδ T cell expansion after birth.

TCRdb re-called the reads with CATT. The repertoire holds 8,600 or so delta-chain clones, with about 3.3% as singletons. Germline trimming cut 3 bases from V and 0 bases from J; bases unmatched to any gene: 4. This CDR3 contains 18 residues. Germline V gives CDR1 GEAIGNYY, CDR2 EKD. At least ten counts were recorded for this clone. A read error is the likely source, as a far larger clone sits one nucleotide away. The chain is built from TRDV2 and TRDJ3; 10 bases map to TRDD3. Sequencing input: blood. The receptor was derived from a child who was a newborn, infant or young child, either healthy, febrile or measles-vaccinated (not recorded which). The CDR3 nucleotides read TGTGCCTGTGACGCCGCTGGGGGATACTCCTGGGACACCCGACAGATGTTTTTC. Translated, it gives CACDAAGGYSWDTRQMFF.